This T cell receptor (beta chain) was profiled in a study of human T cells and chemical hapten exposure. Germline V gene data show CDR1 as DFQATT and CDR2 as SNEGSKA (reference sequence). CDR3 length equals 13 residues. V was cut by 5 bases and J by 0 bases, with 10 bases left in between. Sample time point: healthy volunteer bleed at 2 weeks. The starting material, unfractionated whole blood, was used for total RNA extraction. Whole-study findings and limits: Those TCRs sitting above 1 in 1000 frequency stayed the same with DPC sensitization.

This clonotype was seen more than once but under ten times. Its antigen is unknown. Individual cDNA molecules in this library carried unique molecular identifiers. The authors' processing: The number of TCRs in each sample had a median of approximately 93,000 and spanned about 23,224 to 690,600. TCRdb re-derived calls from the RACE reads in MiXCR, one entry per CDR3 protein. TCRdb, not the original authors, processed these V and J calls. The sample yields some 120,000 distinct CDR3 sequences, approximately 8.3% seen once. The origin of this receptor is a male donor in good health. Some clones in this sample may be carry-over from other donors' samples. Sequences were obtained from whole blood. The V gene is TRBV20-1, the J gene TRBJ1-1; D is unresolved. The CDR3 sequence is CSAPENMNTEAFF. CDR3 coding DNA: TGCAGTGCTCCGGAAAACATGAACACTGAAGCTTTCTTT.